This TCR beta chain was sequenced for a study of Graves' ophthalmopathy and Graves' hyperthyroidism (dated by TCRdb to 2017 to 2018). With respect to the entire study: Peripheral blood was collected before any treatment was given, at the time of initial diagnosis. In total, around 140 blood samples were TCR-sequenced: under 45 ophthalmopathy, under 85 hyperthyroidism and some 17 hyperthyroidism-to-ophthalmopathy patients. The independent validation cohort included approximately 19 hyperthyroidism patients plus 17 patients who later progressed from hyperthyroidism to ophthalmopathy. In roughly 6 hyperthyroidism patients, T-cell repertoires of thyroid tissue and blood were compared. To tell Graves' ophthalmopathy apart from Graves' hyperthyroidism, and to predict which patients would progress to ophthalmopathy, the study relied on TCR beta repertoire signatures. Once sampling was done, hyperthyroidism patients were given methimazole at a starting dose of 30 mg daily, while ophthalmopathy patients were given high-dose intravenous methylprednisolone. To explore V-J signatures that distinguish ophthalmopathy from hyperthyroidism, a discovery set of roughly 98 patients was enrolled, made up of about 40 with ophthalmopathy and under 65 with stable hyperthyroidism. The study at large found these results: Ophthalmopathy was separated from stable hyperthyroidism by the 13-signature model with roughly 90% sensitivity and about 81% specificity in cross-validation and with 80%/75% in the test set. Among expanded thyroid clonotypes with frequency above 0.001, most also showed up in blood, which suggests that blood repertoires may reflect the thyroid immune response. Sample size was not statistically predetermined, and group allocation was not concealed from the investigators. In validation, the model predicted ophthalmopathy progression with 70.59% sensitivity and 72% to 80% specificity; roughly eleven predicted patients were CT-confirmed with GO in a median of 6.5 months.

About this clonotype itself: The antigen it recognizes is unknown. No clone much larger than this one lies a single base away; base qualities are absent.

The ophthalmopathy patients had moderately to severely active disease, with a Clinical Activity Score of 3 or higher, a NOSPECS grade of 4 or higher, and a disease duration of less than 3 months. Patients with other autoimmune diseases, uncontrolled infections, pregnancy or lactation were excluded. Clinical symptoms, serum thyroxine, TRAb, thyroid ultrasound and orbital computed tomography formed the basis of the diagnosis. Ficoll-Paque density gradient centrifugation was used to isolate PBMCs from about 9 ml of fresh peripheral blood. Total RNA was extracted using Trizol reagent, and RNA quality was checked on an Agilent 2100 Bioanalyzer. V and J are truncated by 5 bases and 3 bases respectively, leaving an intervening sequence of 14 bases. The CDR3 starts with the cysteine, ends with the phenylalanine, and has 14 residues. Of the read, only the CDR3 DNA is kept; its 42 bases are in frame from base 1. The germline V gene provides CDR1 SNHLY and CDR2 FYNNEI.

For repertoire sequencing, TCR beta CDR3 regions were amplified from RNA transcripts. The first round was an RT-PCR using HTBI primers with the Qiagen OneStep RT-PCR kit, and this first round was followed by a second-round multiplex PCR, then size selection and purification. Sequencing of the libraries was carried out on an Illumina HiSeq2000 in paired-end mode with 100 bp reads. The original methods were these. SOAPnuke was used to process the reads, removing any read that contained adapters or uncalled bases, had a mean Phred below 15, or lacked an exact match to the constant primer or identifier. COPE v1.2.5 was used to merge high-quality paired reads. Each unique nucleotide sequence was defined as a clonotype, and clonotypes were aligned to IMGT TRB V, D and J references with MiTCR v1.1. The analysis was limited to V-J combinations with a frequency above 0.0001, which together covered approximately 99% of repertoires. For each V-J combination, a TCR clonal expansion and chaos score was defined as F50 clonal expansion divided by the chaos observed in the TCRdist matrix. Welch's t-statistics and random forest were used to narrow the features down to around twelve V-J combinations, which were then fed into a naive Bayes classifier. Thyroid-blood repertoire similarity was quantified with the Morisita-Horn index. The public reads were reanalyzed by TCRdb: fastp trimming at Q25, MiXCR alignment, in-frame beta chains only. Every entry covers one CDR3 protein and lists the most common genes and DNA from its rows. Clone size and V and J calls follow TCRdb, not the original study. For this sample there are approximately 700,000 distinct CDR3 sequences; under 50% appear just once. Jointly, the top ten make up roughly 3% of the sample.

Here the chain combines TRBV2 and TRBJ2-7; the D gene assignment is ambiguous. Sequencing was done on a sample of peripheral blood. This TCR was recovered from an adult man with Graves' ophthalmopathy. In nucleotide form, the sequence is TGTGCCAGCAGTCGTCGGTCTCAGATCTACGAGCAGTACTTC. This encodes CASSRRSQIYEQYF.